This is a list of T cell receptor beta chains from one sample in a study of cytomegalovirus exposure and HLA in healthy donors. Profiling relied on immunoSEQ multiplex PCR, and the TCRdb table lists in-frame clones only, not all of them. The data contain more than 95,000 clones, less than 80% of them singletons. Source material: PBMCs. These receptors originate from a man aged 30 to 39 in good health and CMV-seronegative. Each CDR3 is given with its conserved first and last residue. The D gene is left open where the match is weak. Rows give clone size only sometimes, using once, few, many, or a class for an expanded clone.

clone_size: NA
j_call: TRBJ2-5
v_call: TRBV7-2
d_call: TRBD2
cdr3_length: 15
cdr3_nt: TGTGCCAGCAGCTTCACTAGCGGGGTCCAAGAGACCCAGTACTTC
cdr3_aa: CASSFTSGVQETQYF

clone_size: NA
j_call: TRBJ2-5
v_call: TRBV5-1
d_call: TRBD1
cdr3_length: 17
cdr3_nt: TGCGCCAGCTCCTCATGGCCGGGACAGGGGGCTGGAGAGACCCAGTACTTC
cdr3_aa: CASSSWPGQGAGETQYF

clone_size: NA
j_call: TRBJ2-1
v_call: TRBV30
d_call: NA
cdr3_length: 11
cdr3_nt: TGTGCCTGGAATTATAACAATGAGCAGTTCTTC
cdr3_aa: CAWNYNNEQFF

clone_size: once
j_call: TRBJ1-1
v_call: TRBV29-1
d_call: NA
cdr3_length: 13
cdr3_nt: TGCAGCGTACAGAGCACCATGAACACTGAAGCTTTCTTT
cdr3_aa: CSVQSTMNTEAFF

clone_size: NA
j_call: TRBJ2-7
v_call: TRBV7-2
d_call: TRBD2
cdr3_length: 15
cdr3_nt: TGTGCCAGCAGCTCTGGACTAGCGGGGGGCTACGAGCAGTACTTC
cdr3_aa: CASSSGLAGGYEQYF

clone_size: NA
j_call: TRBJ1-4
v_call: TRBV9
d_call: NA
cdr3_length: 16
cdr3_nt: TGTGCCAGCAGCGCCCGCCTCGAGACAGCTAATGAAAAACTGTTTTTT
cdr3_aa: CASSARLETANEKLFF

clone_size: NA
j_call: TRBJ1-1
v_call: TRBV10-1
d_call: TRBD1
cdr3_length: 19
cdr3_nt: TGCGCCAGCATTTCGACAGGGGGTTCACGTCTCAAAATGAACACTGAAGCTTTCTTT
cdr3_aa: CASISTGGSRLKMNTEAFF

clone_size: NA
j_call: TRBJ1-1
v_call: TRBV5-5
d_call: TRBD1
cdr3_length: 12
cdr3_nt: TGTGCCACCCAACAGGGGGGGACTGAAGCTTTCTTT
cdr3_aa: CATQQGGTEAFF

clone_size: NA
j_call: TRBJ1-6
v_call: TRBV6-1
d_call: TRBD1
cdr3_length: 16
cdr3_nt: TGTGCCAGCAGTGAAACCGTAGACAGGGGATATTCACCCCTCCACTTT
cdr3_aa: CASSETVDRGYSPLHF

clone_size: NA
j_call: TRBJ2-1
v_call: TRBV28
d_call: NA
cdr3_length: 15
cdr3_nt: TGTGCCAGCAGGATAGCGAAAAGCTCCTACAATGAGCAGTTCTTC
cdr3_aa: CASRIAKSSYNEQFF

clone_size: NA
j_call: TRBJ1-6
v_call: TRBV7-9
d_call: NA
cdr3_length: 14
cdr3_nt: TGTGCCAGCAGCTTAGTACAGGGTAATTCACCCCTCCACTTT
cdr3_aa: CASSLVQGNSPLHF

clone_size: NA
j_call: TRBJ2-1
v_call: TRBV25-1
d_call: NA
cdr3_length: 12
cdr3_nt: TGTGCCAGCAGTGAAAGGGGGAAGTTAGAGTTCTTC
cdr3_aa: CASSERGKLEFF

clone_size: NA
j_call: TRBJ1-2
v_call: TRBV28
d_call: TRBD1
cdr3_length: 15
cdr3_nt: TGTGCCAGCAGCCCCGGGACAGGGGGCTTCTATGGCTACACCTTC
cdr3_aa: CASSPGTGGFYGYTF

clone_size: NA
j_call: TRBJ2-1
v_call: TRBV11-2
d_call: TRBD2
cdr3_length: 16
cdr3_nt: TGTGCCAGCAGCCTCGGGACTAGCGGGAGAACTGGTGAGCAGTTCTTC
cdr3_aa: CASSLGTSGRTGEQFF

clone_size: NA
j_call: TRBJ1-2
v_call: TRBV5-1
d_call: NA
cdr3_length: 15
cdr3_nt: TGCGCCAGCAGCTTGGAGGCCAGGGCAGGGTATGGCTACACCTTC
cdr3_aa: CASSLEARAGYGYTF

clone_size: NA
j_call: TRBJ1-1
v_call: TRBV19
d_call: NA
cdr3_length: 14
cdr3_nt: TGTGCCAGTAGTGTAGGTTCATTACGGGGTGAAGCTTTCTTT
cdr3_aa: CASSVGSLRGEAFF

clone_size: NA
j_call: TRBJ1-2
v_call: TRBV4-3
d_call: NA
cdr3_length: 13
cdr3_nt: TGCGCCAGCAGCCAAGATACGGGAGTAGGCTACACCTTC
cdr3_aa: CASSQDTGVGYTF

clone_size: NA
j_call: TRBJ1-1
v_call: TRBV4-3
d_call: TRBD1
cdr3_length: 13
cdr3_nt: TGCGCCAGCAGCCCGGGACAGGACACTGAAGCTTTCTTT
cdr3_aa: CASSPGQDTEAFF

clone_size: NA
j_call: TRBJ2-7
v_call: TRBV19
d_call: NA
cdr3_length: 15
cdr3_nt: TGTGCCAGTAGCGGAGGACAAGGGGGACACTACGAGCAGTACTTC
cdr3_aa: CASSGGQGGHYEQYF

clone_size: NA
j_call: TRBJ2-7
v_call: TRBV19
d_call: NA
cdr3_length: 13
cdr3_nt: TGTGCCAGTAGTATAGCTACAGGGTACGAGCAGTACTTC
cdr3_aa: CASSIATGYEQYF

clone_size: NA
j_call: TRBJ1-1
v_call: TRBV6-5
d_call: NA
cdr3_length: 14
cdr3_nt: TGTGCCAGCAGTCTTCAGGATTCGAACACTGAAGCTTTCTTT
cdr3_aa: CASSLQDSNTEAFF

clone_size: NA
j_call: TRBJ1-1
v_call: TRBV5-1
d_call: TRBD1
cdr3_length: 12
cdr3_nt: TGCGCCAGCAGCTTGGACAGGGGTGGGGCTTTCTTT
cdr3_aa: CASSLDRGGAFF

clone_size: NA
j_call: TRBJ2-3
v_call: TRBV10-2
d_call: TRBD2
cdr3_length: 14
cdr3_nt: TGCGCCAGCAGATTACTAGCGGGGGTAGATACGCAGTATTTT
cdr3_aa: CASRLLAGVDTQYF

clone_size: NA
j_call: TRBJ1-3
v_call: TRBV18
d_call: NA
cdr3_length: 13
cdr3_nt: TGTGCCAGCTCCGGGGGAGGAGGAAACACCATATATTTT
cdr3_aa: CASSGGGGNTIYF

clone_size: NA
j_call: TRBJ2-4
v_call: TRBV7-9
d_call: NA
cdr3_length: 13
cdr3_nt: TGTGCCACCTACCGGGACATCGGCGAGTATCGGTACTTC
cdr3_aa: CATYRDIGEYRYF

clone_size: NA
j_call: TRBJ2-1
v_call: TRBV5-1
d_call: TRBD2
cdr3_length: 16
cdr3_nt: TGCGCCAGCAGCTTGGATAGCGGGCGTCCCTACAATGAGCAGTTCTTC
cdr3_aa: CASSLDSGRPYNEQFF

clone_size: NA
j_call: TRBJ2-7
v_call: TRBV5-5
d_call: NA
cdr3_length: 14
cdr3_nt: TGTGCCAGCAGCCGACAGGTGGGGGCCTACGAGCAGTACTTC
cdr3_aa: CASSRQVGAYEQYF

clone_size: NA
j_call: TRBJ1-5
v_call: TRBV6-1
d_call: NA
cdr3_length: 12
cdr3_nt: TGTGCCAGCACGAGAGGGTATCAGCCCCAGCATTTT
cdr3_aa: CASTRGYQPQHF

clone_size: NA
j_call: TRBJ2-2
v_call: TRBV6-1
d_call: TRBD2
cdr3_length: 19
cdr3_nt: TGTGCCAGCAGTGCCGGGACTAGCGGGAGCGCCGCGAACACCGGGGAGCTGTTTTTT
cdr3_aa: CASSAGTSGSAANTGELFF

clone_size: NA
j_call: TRBJ2-7
v_call: TRBV5-1
d_call: TRBD2
cdr3_length: 16
cdr3_nt: TGCGCCAGCAGCCCGGGACTAGCGAGTTTGAACTACGAGCAGTACTTC
cdr3_aa: CASSPGLASLNYEQYF

clone_size: NA
j_call: TRBJ2-3
v_call: TRBV7-9
d_call: TRBD1
cdr3_length: 14
cdr3_nt: TGTGCCAGCAGTAAGGACAGGGCCACAGATACGCAGTATTTT
cdr3_aa: CASSKDRATDTQYF

clone_size: NA
j_call: TRBJ1-2
v_call: TRBV6-1
d_call: TRBD1
cdr3_length: 11
cdr3_nt: TGTGCCAGTAAGGGGACAGTGGGCTACACCTTC
cdr3_aa: CASKGTVGYTF

clone_size: NA
j_call: TRBJ2-3
v_call: TRBV28
d_call: NA
cdr3_length: 14
cdr3_nt: TGTGCCAGCAGTTTATCACTAGCCCAAGATACGCAGTATTTT
cdr3_aa: CASSLSLAQDTQYF

clone_size: NA
j_call: TRBJ1-2
v_call: TRBV4-1
d_call: TRBD1
cdr3_length: 16
cdr3_nt: TGCGCCAGCAGCCAAGGTTGGGGGACAGGGCCTTCAAGCAGCACCTTC
cdr3_aa: CASSQGWGTGPSSSTF

clone_size: NA
j_call: TRBJ1-4
v_call: TRBV27
d_call: TRBD1
cdr3_length: 13
cdr3_nt: TGTGCCAGCAGTTTCCCGGACAGGGGAAAACTGTTTTTT
cdr3_aa: CASSFPDRGKLFF

clone_size: once
j_call: TRBJ2-2
v_call: TRBV6-4
d_call: TRBD2
cdr3_length: 16
cdr3_nt: TGTGCCAGCAGCGGGACTAGCGGGGGTGACACCGGGGAGCTGTTTTTT
cdr3_aa: CASSGTSGGDTGELFF

clone_size: NA
j_call: TRBJ1-1
v_call: TRBV12-5
d_call: NA
cdr3_length: 13
cdr3_nt: TGTGCTAGTGGTTTAGGGGGGAACACTGAAGCTTTCTTT
cdr3_aa: CASGLGGNTEAFF

clone_size: once
j_call: TRBJ1-1
v_call: TRBV5-6
d_call: NA
cdr3_length: 14
cdr3_nt: TGTGCCAGCAGCTTGTACGGTGTAAACACTGAAGCTTTCTTT
cdr3_aa: CASSLYGVNTEAFF

clone_size: NA
j_call: TRBJ2-4
v_call: TRBV27
d_call: NA
cdr3_length: 15
cdr3_nt: TGTGCCAGCAGTTTTGACACCCTAGCCAAAAACATTCAGTACTTC
cdr3_aa: CASSFDTLAKNIQYF

clone_size: NA
j_call: TRBJ2-7
v_call: TRBV6-1
d_call: TRBD2
cdr3_length: 15
cdr3_nt: TGTGCCAGCAGTGAAAGGGCTAGCGGGACGTACGAGCAGTACTTC
cdr3_aa: CASSERASGTYEQYF

clone_size: NA
j_call: TRBJ2-7
v_call: TRBV2
d_call: TRBD2
cdr3_length: 14
cdr3_nt: TGTGCCAGCAGTCCACGGACTAGACCGAGCGAGCAGTACTTC
cdr3_aa: CASSPRTRPSEQYF

clone_size: NA
j_call: TRBJ1-2
v_call: TRBV19
d_call: NA
cdr3_length: 14
cdr3_nt: TGTGCCACCAAACTCCACAGACAAGGTGGGGGCTACACCTTC
cdr3_aa: CATKLHRQGGGYTF

clone_size: few
j_call: TRBJ2-5
v_call: TRBV5-1
d_call: NA
cdr3_length: 17
cdr3_nt: TGCGCCAGCACATCCCCCTTTTCTAGCGAACCCCAAGAGACCCAGTACTTC
cdr3_aa: CASTSPFSSEPQETQYF

clone_size: NA
j_call: TRBJ2-1
v_call: TRBV6-5
d_call: NA
cdr3_length: 15
cdr3_nt: TGTGCCAGCAGCCCTCGAGGGAGCGTCTACAATGAGCAGTTCTTC
cdr3_aa: CASSPRGSVYNEQFF

clone_size: NA
j_call: TRBJ2-6
v_call: TRBV5-1
d_call: NA
cdr3_length: 16
cdr3_nt: TGCGCCAGCAACCCCGGCGGGGGCATAGGGGCCAACGTCCTGACTTTC
cdr3_aa: CASNPGGGIGANVLTF

clone_size: NA
j_call: TRBJ1-1
v_call: TRBV19
d_call: TRBD1
cdr3_length: 16
cdr3_nt: TGTGCCAGTAGTATATATGGGACAGCCGCTAACACTGAAGCTTTCTTT
cdr3_aa: CASSIYGTAANTEAFF

clone_size: NA
j_call: TRBJ1-1
v_call: TRBV5-1
d_call: NA
cdr3_length: 14
cdr3_nt: TGCGCCAGCAGCTTCAGTACCACCAGCACTGAAGCTTTCTTT
cdr3_aa: CASSFSTTSTEAFF

clone_size: NA
j_call: TRBJ1-2
v_call: TRBV29-1
d_call: TRBD1
cdr3_length: 12
cdr3_nt: TGCAGCGCCGGACAGGGGTTAAACGGCTACACCTTC
cdr3_aa: CSAGQGLNGYTF

clone_size: NA
j_call: TRBJ2-5
v_call: TRBV29-1
d_call: TRBD1
cdr3_length: 16
cdr3_nt: TGCAGCGTTGGCTTCCGGGGACAGGGGGTGCAAGAGACCCAGTACTTC
cdr3_aa: CSVGFRGQGVQETQYF

clone_size: NA
j_call: TRBJ2-2
v_call: TRBV28
d_call: NA
cdr3_length: 14
cdr3_nt: TGTGCCAGCATCCGCGGGACAGACACCGGGGAGCTGTTTTTT
cdr3_aa: CASIRGTDTGELFF

clone_size: NA
j_call: TRBJ1-4
v_call: TRBV19
d_call: NA
cdr3_length: 16
cdr3_nt: TGTGCCAGTAGTAGAACAGACAGACCAACTAATGAAAAACTGTTTTTT
cdr3_aa: CASSRTDRPTNEKLFF

clone_size: NA
j_call: TRBJ1-1
v_call: TRBV6-5
d_call: TRBD1
cdr3_length: 13
cdr3_nt: TGTGCCAGCCGTAGGGACAGGGACACTGAAGCTTTCTTT
cdr3_aa: CASRRDRDTEAFF

clone_size: NA
j_call: TRBJ1-2
v_call: TRBV7-9
d_call: NA
cdr3_length: 13
cdr3_nt: TGTGCCAGCAGCTTAGGGCAGGACTATGGCTACACCTTC
cdr3_aa: CASSLGQDYGYTF

clone_size: NA
j_call: TRBJ1-5
v_call: TRBV19
d_call: NA
cdr3_length: 15
cdr3_nt: TGTGCCAGTAGTCCCCGGTGGGGGGATTATCAGCCCCAGCATTTT
cdr3_aa: CASSPRWGDYQPQHF

clone_size: NA
j_call: TRBJ2-5
v_call: TRBV5-1
d_call: TRBD1
cdr3_length: 16
cdr3_nt: TGCGCCAGCAGCTTTTCGGGACAGGGGTATTTAGAGACCCAGTACTTC
cdr3_aa: CASSFSGQGYLETQYF

clone_size: NA
j_call: TRBJ1-6
v_call: TRBV30
d_call: NA
cdr3_length: 13
cdr3_nt: TGTGCCTGGGGCCGGGACTTGGGTTCACCCCTCCACTTT
cdr3_aa: CAWGRDLGSPLHF

clone_size: NA
j_call: TRBJ2-7
v_call: TRBV6-6
d_call: TRBD1
cdr3_length: 15
cdr3_nt: TGTGCCAGCAATCTCGGACAGGGGACGATCTACGAGCAGTACTTC
cdr3_aa: CASNLGQGTIYEQYF

clone_size: NA
j_call: TRBJ2-2
v_call: TRBV29-1
d_call: TRBD1
cdr3_length: 14
cdr3_nt: TGCAGCGTTGCTTGGACAGGGAACACCGGGGAGCTGTTTTTT
cdr3_aa: CSVAWTGNTGELFF

clone_size: NA
j_call: TRBJ2-5
v_call: TRBV7-7
d_call: TRBD1
cdr3_length: 14
cdr3_nt: TGTGCTAGCAGTCCCTGGACAGGGAGAGAGACCCAGTACTTC
cdr3_aa: CASSPWTGRETQYF

clone_size: few
j_call: TRBJ1-1
v_call: TRBV27
d_call: TRBD1
cdr3_length: 14
cdr3_nt: TGTGCCAGCAGTTTCCGGGACAGGGGCACTGAAGCTTTCTTT
cdr3_aa: CASSFRDRGTEAFF